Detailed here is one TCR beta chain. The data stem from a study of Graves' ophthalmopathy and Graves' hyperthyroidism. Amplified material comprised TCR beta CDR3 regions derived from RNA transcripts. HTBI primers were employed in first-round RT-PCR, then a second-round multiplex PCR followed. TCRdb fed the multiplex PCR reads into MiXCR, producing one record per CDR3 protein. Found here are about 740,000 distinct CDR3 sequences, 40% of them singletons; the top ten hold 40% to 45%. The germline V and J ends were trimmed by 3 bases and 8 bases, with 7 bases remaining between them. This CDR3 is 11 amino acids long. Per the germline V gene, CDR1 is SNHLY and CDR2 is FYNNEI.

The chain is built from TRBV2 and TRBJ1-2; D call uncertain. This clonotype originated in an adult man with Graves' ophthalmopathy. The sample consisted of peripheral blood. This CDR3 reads CASSDGLGYTF. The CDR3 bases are TGTGCCAGCAGTGACGGGTTGGGCTACACCTTC.